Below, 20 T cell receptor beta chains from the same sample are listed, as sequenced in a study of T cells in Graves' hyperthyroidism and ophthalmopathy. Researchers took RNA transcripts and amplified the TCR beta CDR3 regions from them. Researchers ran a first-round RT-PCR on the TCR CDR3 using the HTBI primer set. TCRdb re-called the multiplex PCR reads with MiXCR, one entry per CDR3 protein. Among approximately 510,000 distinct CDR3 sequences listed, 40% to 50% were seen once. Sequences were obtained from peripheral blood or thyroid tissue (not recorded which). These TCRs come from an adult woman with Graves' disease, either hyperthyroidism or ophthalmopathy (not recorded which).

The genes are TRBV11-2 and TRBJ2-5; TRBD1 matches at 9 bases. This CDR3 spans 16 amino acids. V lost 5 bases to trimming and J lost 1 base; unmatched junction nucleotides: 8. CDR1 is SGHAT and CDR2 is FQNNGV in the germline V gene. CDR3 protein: CASSGDRDPVQETQYF. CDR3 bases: TGTGCCAGCAGCGGGGACAGGGACCCGGTCCAAGAGACCCAGTACTTC.

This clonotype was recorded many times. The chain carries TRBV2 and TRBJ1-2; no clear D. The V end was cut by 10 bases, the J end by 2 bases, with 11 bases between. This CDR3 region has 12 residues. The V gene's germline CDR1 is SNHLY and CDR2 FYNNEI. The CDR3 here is CANQDTNYGYTF. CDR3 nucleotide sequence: TGTGCCAACCAAGACACCAACTATGGCTACACCTTC.

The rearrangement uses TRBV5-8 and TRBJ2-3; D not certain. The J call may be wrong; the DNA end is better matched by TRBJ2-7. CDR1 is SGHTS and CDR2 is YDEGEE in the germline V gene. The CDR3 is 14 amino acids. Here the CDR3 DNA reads TGTGCCAGCAGCTTGGGGTGGGTCACAGATACGCAGTACTTC. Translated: CASSLGWVTDTQYF.

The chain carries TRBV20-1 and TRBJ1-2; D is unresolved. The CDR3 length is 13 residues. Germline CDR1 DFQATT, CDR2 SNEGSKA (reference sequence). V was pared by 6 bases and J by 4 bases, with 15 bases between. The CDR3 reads CSAVVEEPYGYTF. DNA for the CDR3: TGCAGTGCCGTCGTGGAGGAACCCTATGGCTACACCTTC.

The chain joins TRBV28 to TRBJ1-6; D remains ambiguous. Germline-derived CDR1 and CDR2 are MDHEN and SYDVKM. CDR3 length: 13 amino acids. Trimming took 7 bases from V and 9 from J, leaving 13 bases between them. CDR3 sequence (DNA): TGTGCCAGCAAACTTAGCGGGATTTCACCCCTCCACTTT. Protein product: CASKLSGISPLHF.

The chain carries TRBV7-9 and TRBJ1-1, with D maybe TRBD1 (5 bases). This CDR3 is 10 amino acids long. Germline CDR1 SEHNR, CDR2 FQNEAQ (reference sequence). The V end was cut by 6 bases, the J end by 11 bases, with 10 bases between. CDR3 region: CASSTGQAFF. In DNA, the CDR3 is TGTGCCAGCAGTACAGGTCAGGCTTTCTTT.

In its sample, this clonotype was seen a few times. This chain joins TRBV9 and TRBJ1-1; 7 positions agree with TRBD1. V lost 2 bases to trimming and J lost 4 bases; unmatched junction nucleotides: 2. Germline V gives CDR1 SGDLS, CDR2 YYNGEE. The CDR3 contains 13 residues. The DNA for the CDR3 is TGTGCCAGCAGCGTGACAGGGACCACTGAAGCTTTCTTT. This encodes CASSVTGTTEAFF.

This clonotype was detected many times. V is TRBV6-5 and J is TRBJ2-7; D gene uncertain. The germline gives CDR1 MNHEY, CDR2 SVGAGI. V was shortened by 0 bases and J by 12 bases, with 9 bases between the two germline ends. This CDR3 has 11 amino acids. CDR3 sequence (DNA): TGTGCCAGCAGTTACTCGGGCGCGGTGTACTTC. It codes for CASSYSGAVYF.

The CDR3 DNA reads TGTGCCAGCAGCCTAGGGGACAGTTTCTACGAGCAGTACTTC. It translates to CASSLGDSFYEQYF. The rearrangement joins TRBV7-9 to TRBJ2-7; TRBD1 agrees at 7 bases. CDR3 size: 14 residues. J lost 3 bases, V lost 5 bases, and 7 bases had no gene match. Per germline, CDR1 SEHNR and CDR2 FQNEAQ (reference sequence). The variable domain in full, with the rest retrieved from reference TRBV7-9 and TRBJ2-7, is DTGVSQNPRHKITKRGQNVTFRCDPISEHNRLYWYRQTLGQGPEFLTYFQNEAQLEKSRLLSDRFSAERPKGSFSTLEIQRTEQGDSAMYLCASSLGDSFYEQYFGPGTRLTVT.

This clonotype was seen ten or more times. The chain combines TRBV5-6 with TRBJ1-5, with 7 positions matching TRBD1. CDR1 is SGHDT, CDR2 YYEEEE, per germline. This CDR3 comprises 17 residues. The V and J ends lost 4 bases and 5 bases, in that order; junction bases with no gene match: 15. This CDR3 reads CASSRAPYRGGDQPQHF. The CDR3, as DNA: TGTGCCAGCAGCCGAGCACCCTACAGGGGCGGGGATCAGCCCCAGCATTTT. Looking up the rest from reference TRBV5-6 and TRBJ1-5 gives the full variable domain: DAGVTQSPTHLIKTRGQQVTLRCSPKSGHDTVSWYQQALGQGPQFIFQYYEEEERQRGNFPDRFSGHQFPNYSSELNVNALLLGDSALYLCASSRAPYRGGDQPQHFGDGTRLSIL.

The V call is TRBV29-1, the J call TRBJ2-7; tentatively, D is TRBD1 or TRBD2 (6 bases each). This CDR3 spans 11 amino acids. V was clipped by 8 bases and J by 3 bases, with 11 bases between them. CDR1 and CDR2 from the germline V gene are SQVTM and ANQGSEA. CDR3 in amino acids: CSLEGGYEQYF. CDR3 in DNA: TGCAGCTTAGAGGGGGGCTACGAGCAGTACTTC.

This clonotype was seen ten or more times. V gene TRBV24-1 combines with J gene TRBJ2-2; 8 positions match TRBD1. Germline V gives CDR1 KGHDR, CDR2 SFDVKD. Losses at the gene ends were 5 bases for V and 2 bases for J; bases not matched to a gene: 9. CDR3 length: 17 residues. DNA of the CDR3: TGTGCCACCAGTGGACCTGGGACAGGCATTAACACCGGGGAGCTGTTTTTT. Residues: CATSGPGTGINTGELFF.

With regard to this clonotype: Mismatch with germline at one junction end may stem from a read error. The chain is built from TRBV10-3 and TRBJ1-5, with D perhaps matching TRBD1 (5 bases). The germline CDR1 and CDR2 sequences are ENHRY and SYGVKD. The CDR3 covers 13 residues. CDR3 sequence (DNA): TGTGCCAGCAGTTATGGGGGGAGCCAGCCCCAGCATTTT. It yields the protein CASSYGGSQPQHF.

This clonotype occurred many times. The CDR3 reads CSVGQGCTGNTIYF. For the CDR3, the DNA is TGCAGCGTTGGGCAGGGTTGTACTGGAAACACCATATATTTT. V usage is TRBV29-1 and J usage is TRBJ1-3, with D perhaps TRBD1 (5 bases). The CDR3 consists of 14 residues. Trimming stripped 4 bases from V and 2 bases from J, with 12 bases between. In germline, CDR1 is SQVTM, CDR2 ANQGSEA. Filled out from reference TRBV29-1 and TRBJ1-3, the complete variable domain reads SAVISQKPSRDICQRGTSLTIQCQVDSQVTMMFWYRQQPGQSLTLIATANQGSEATYESGFVIDKFPISRPNLTFSTLTVSNMSPEDSSIYLCSVGQGCTGNTIYFGEGSWLTVV.

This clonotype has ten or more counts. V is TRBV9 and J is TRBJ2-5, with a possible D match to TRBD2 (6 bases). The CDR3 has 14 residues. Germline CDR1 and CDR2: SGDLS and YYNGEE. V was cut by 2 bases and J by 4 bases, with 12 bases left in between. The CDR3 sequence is CASSVYGGRETQYF. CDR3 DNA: TGTGCCAGCAGCGTCTACGGGGGAAGAGAGACCCAGTACTTC.

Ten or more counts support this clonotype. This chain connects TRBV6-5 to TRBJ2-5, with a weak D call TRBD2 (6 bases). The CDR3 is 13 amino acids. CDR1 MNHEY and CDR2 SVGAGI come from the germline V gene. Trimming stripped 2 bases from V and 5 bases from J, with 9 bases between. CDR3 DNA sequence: TGTGCCAGCAGTTACCGGGGGTCGGAGACCCAGTACTTC. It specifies CASSYRGSETQYF.

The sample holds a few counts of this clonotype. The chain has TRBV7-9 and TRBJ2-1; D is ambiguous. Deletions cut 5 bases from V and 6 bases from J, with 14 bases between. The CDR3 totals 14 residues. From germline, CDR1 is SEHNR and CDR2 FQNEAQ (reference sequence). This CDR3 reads CASSPTSPSNEQFF. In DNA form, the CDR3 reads TGTGCCAGCAGCCCAACCAGCCCTAGCAATGAGCAGTTCTTC.

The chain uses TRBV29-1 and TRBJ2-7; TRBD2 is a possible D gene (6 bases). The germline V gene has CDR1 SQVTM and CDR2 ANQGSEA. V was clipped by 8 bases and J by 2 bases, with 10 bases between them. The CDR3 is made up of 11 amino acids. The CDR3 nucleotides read TGCAGCTTGGAGGGCCCCTACGAGCAGTACTTC. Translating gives CSLEGPYEQYF.

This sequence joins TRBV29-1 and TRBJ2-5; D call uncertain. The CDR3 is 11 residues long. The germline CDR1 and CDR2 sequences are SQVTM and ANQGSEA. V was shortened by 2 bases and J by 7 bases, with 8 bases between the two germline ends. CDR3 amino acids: CSVETVVTQYF. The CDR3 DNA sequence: TGCAGCGTTGAAACCGTCGTGACCCAGTACTTC.

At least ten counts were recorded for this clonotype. CDR3: CSARGARGHEQYF. The CDR3 DNA sequence: TGCAGTGCTAGAGGTGCCAGGGGGCACGAGCAGTACTTC. V gene TRBV20-1 combines with J gene TRBJ2-7; 8 bases agree with TRBD1. Losses at the gene ends were 1 base for V and 5 bases for J; bases not matched to a gene: 4. The CDR3 extends over 13 amino acids. Looked up from germline, CDR1 is DFQATT and CDR2 is SNEGSKA (reference sequence).